Listed below are T cell receptor beta chains from one sample, sequenced in a study of blood T cells in healthy people across ages. One entry per CDR3 protein results from TCRdb running MiXCR on the 5' RACE reads. The table has around 1.7 million distinct CDR3 sequences, 28% seen once. Sequenced: blood. All receptors come from a young woman in good health. CDR3s include the opening cysteine and the closing phenylalanine or tryptophan. Each record gives: J gene, clone size, D gene, V gene, CDR3 protein, CDR3 DNA. D genes are given only for firm matches. Size tells how often a clone was seen (once, few, many) or the class of an expanded clone, and some rows leave it out.

TRBJ2-5 | - | - | TRBV27 | CASSGSRDGGRETQYF | TGTGCCAGCAGTGGATCCCGGGACGGGGGACGAGAGACCCAGTACTTC
TRBJ2-4 | - | - | TRBV12-3/TRBV12-4 | CASSPPIGPGNIQYF | TGTGCCAGCAGTCCCCCGATAGGGCCCGGGAACATTCAGTACTTC
TRBJ2-3 | few | - | TRBV7-2 | CASSLSEGVNTQYF | TGTGCCAGCAGCTTAAGCGAGGGAGTGAATACGCAGTATTTT
TRBJ2-7 | few | - | TRBV7-2 | CASSPGPTNYEQYF | TGTGCCAGCAGCCCGGGACCGACGAATTACGAGCAGTACTTC
TRBJ2-4 | - | - | TRBV19 | CASSTRNIQYF | TGTGCCAGTAGTACCAGAAACATTCAGTACTTC
TRBJ2-4 | many | TRBD2 | TRBV10-3 | CAISEPGLAGGNIQYF | TGTGCCATCAGTGAGCCGGGACTAGCGGGAGGAAACATTCAGTACTTC
TRBJ2-1 | - | TRBD2 | TRBV11-2 | CASSTSSGRDNEQFF | TGTGCCAGCAGCACATCTAGCGGGAGGGACAATGAGCAGTTCTTC
TRBJ2-5 | - | TRBD2 | TRBV4-1 | CASSQLGLAGGAQYF | TGCGCCAGCAGCCAGCTGGGACTAGCGGGGGGGGCCCAGTACTTC
TRBJ2-5 | - | TRBD1 | TRBV3-1 | CASSQESRGRETQYF | TGTGCCAGCAGCCAAGAGTCGAGGGGGCGGGAGACCCAGTACTTC
TRBJ1-2 | few | TRBD1 | TRBV20-1 | CSAVQGANYGYTF | TGCAGTGCTGTCCAGGGGGCTAACTATGGCTACACCTTC
TRBJ2-5 | - | - | TRBV6-2/TRBV6-3 | CASSYSVSQETQYF | TGTGCCAGCAGTTACTCGGTCAGCCAAGAGACCCAGTACTTC
TRBJ2-5 | - | - | TRBV20-1 | CSAPPKRGQETQYF | TGCAGTGCTCCACCGAAAAGGGGCCAAGAGACCCAGTACTTC
TRBJ1-1 | few | TRBD1 | TRBV5-5 | CASSPGPGQPEAFF | TGTGCCAGCAGCCCCGGCCCGGGACAGCCTGAAGCTTTCTTT
TRBJ2-7 | many | - | TRBV12-3/TRBV12-4 | CASSFGDSSYEQYF | TGTGCCAGCAGCTTCGGGGACTCCTCCTACGAGCAGTACTTC
TRBJ2-7 | few | TRBD1 | TRBV5-1 | CASSFSTGGGGEQYF | TGCGCCAGCAGTTTCTCGACAGGGGGCGGAGGCGAGCAGTACTTC
TRBJ2-7 | few | TRBD2 | TRBV6-6 | CASSTSGRNSYEQYF | TGTGCCAGCAGCACTAGCGGGAGAAACTCCTACGAGCAGTACTTC
TRBJ2-4 | - | - | TRBV7-3 | CASSSNAESEQYF | TGTGCCAGCAGCTCCAATGCCGAGTCCGAGCAGTACTTT
TRBJ2-7 | few | - | TRBV20-1 | CSADASSALTYNEQYF | TGCAGTGCCGACGCCTCTAGCGCATTAACCTACAATGAGCAGTACTTC
TRBJ1-1 | few | - | TRBV7-9 | CASSPRHPAAFF | TGTGCCAGCAGCCCTCGACACCCGGCGGCTTTCTTT
TRBJ2-3 | - | TRBD1 | TRBV5-1 | CASSMGDSRTQYF | TGCGCCAGCAGCATGGGGGACAGCCGTACGCAGTATTTT
TRBJ2-5 | many | TRBD1 | TRBV7-2 | CASSPGGQGETQYF | TGTGCCAGCAGCCCCGGGGGACAGGGTGAGACCCAGTACTTC
TRBJ1-1 | - | TRBD1 | TRBV27 | CASSPRDRGKAFF | TGTGCCAGCAGCCCGAGAGACAGGGGGAAAGCTTTCTTT
TRBJ2-1 | many | TRBD1 | TRBV24-1 | CATSDPRTGGYNEQFF | TGTGCCACCAGTGATCCTCGGACAGGGGGGTACAATGAGCAGTTCTTC
TRBJ2-7 | - | TRBD1 | TRBV11-2 | CASSLGQEPEQYF | TGTGCCAGCAGCTTGGGACAGGAACCCGAGCAGTACTTC
TRBJ2-1 | - | - | TRBV3-1 | CASSHPRGRKGDNEQFF | TGTGCCAGCAGCCACCCCAGGGGCAGGAAGGGGGACAATGAGCAGTTCTTC
TRBJ2-7 | many | - | TRBV6-2/TRBV6-3 | CASSQDFYEQYF | TGTGCCAGCAGCCAGGACTTTTACGAGCAGTACTTC
TRBJ2-5 | few | TRBD2 | TRBV5-6 | CASSLGRGGRKTQYF | TGTGCCAGCAGCTTAGGGCGGGGGGGCAGGAAGACCCAGTACTTC
TRBJ1-4 | - | - | TRBV12-3/TRBV12-4 | CASSSPGRMEKLFF | TGTGCCAGCAGTAGCCCGGGCCGGATGGAAAAACTGTTTTTT
TRBJ2-3 | many | - | TRBV9 | CASSVASQGSTDTQYF | TGTGCCAGCAGCGTAGCGTCGCAGGGAAGCACAGATACGCAGTATTTT
TRBJ1-4 | - | - | TRBV20-1 | CSARGSLGDEKLFF | TGCAGTGCTAGAGGTTCTTTGGGGGATGAAAAACTGTTTTTT
TRBJ2-3 | - | - | TRBV20-1 | CSANYKPTDTQYF | TGCAGTGCTAACTATAAACCCACAGATACGCAGTATTTT
TRBJ2-5 | - | TRBD2 | TRBV9 | CASSNPGTSGGQETQYF | TGTGCCAGCAGCAATCCCGGGACTAGCGGGGGGCAAGAGACCCAGTACTTC
TRBJ2-7 | few | - | TRBV7-2 | CASSLEIRYEQYF | TGTGCCAGCAGCTTAGAGATTCGATACGAGCAGTACTTC
TRBJ2-7 | - | - | TRBV27 | CASSPVGTPWAYEQYF | TGTGCCAGCAGTCCAGTCGGGACACCCTGGGCCTACGAGCAGTACTTC
TRBJ2-7 | - | - | TRBV7-9 | CASSLLGVSGEQYF | TGTGCCAGCAGCTTATTAGGGGTCTCTGGCGAGCAGTACTTC
TRBJ2-4 | - | TRBD2 | TRBV15 | CATSGARAGVLGEQYF | TGTGCCACCAGTGGGGCCCGAGCGGGAGTACTGGGTGAGCAGTACTTC
TRBJ2-7 | - | TRBD1 | TRBV20-1 | CSASSGTGADEQYF | TGCAGTGCTAGTTCCGGGACAGGGGCCGACGAGCAGTACTTC
TRBJ2-3 | - | TRBD1 | TRBV14 | CATSGTGRTDTQYF | TGTGCCACCTCCGGGACAGGACGCACAGATACGCAGTATTTT
TRBJ1-5 | - | - | TRBV4-1 | CASSQEGLGGYQPQHF | TGCGCCAGCAGCCAAGAGGGGTTGGGCGGTTATCAGCCCCAGCATTTT